The rows below give T cell receptor beta chains drawn from one sample of a study of blood T cell repertoires in COVID-19. Measured with immunoSEQ multiplex PCR; TCRdb has only the in-frame clones, and not every one. In the table there are some 120,000 clones, more than 75% of which are singletons. Sequencing was done on a sample of peripheral blood. These receptors originate from a man in his sixties with acute or convalescent COVID-19. CDR3s include the opening cysteine and the closing phenylalanine or tryptophan. The D gene is left open where the match is weak. Where a row states a size, it is once, few, many or the class of an expanded clone; other rows omit it.

d_gene	j_gene	v_gene	abundance	CDR3nt	CDR3aa
TRBD2	TRBJ2-2	TRBV15	NA	TGTGCCACCAGCAGAGGGGGCGGGAGAGCGAACACCGGGGAGCTGTTTTTT	CATSRGGGRANTGELFF
TRBD1	TRBJ1-2	TRBV28	NA	TGTGCCAGCAGGGGGACAGGGGAGTCGAATGGCTACACCTTC	CASRGTGESNGYTF
NA	TRBJ1-2	TRBV28	NA	TGTGCCAGCAGTTTAAACCCCAGGGGCGGGGGTAGCTACACCTTC	CASSLNPRGGGSYTF
NA	TRBJ1-1	TRBV19	NA	TGTGCCAGTAGGTCGACAGTGAACACTGAAGCTTTCTTT	CASRSTVNTEAFF
TRBD2	TRBJ2-3	TRBV11-2	once	TGTGCCAGCAGCTTAGTGGGGGGGACCCTCGTTGCGGATACGCAGTATTTT	CASSLVGGTLVADTQYF
TRBD1	TRBJ2-7	TRBV11-2	few	TGTGCCAGCAGCTTAGATCTCAACAGGGGCTACGAGCAGTACTTC	CASSLDLNRGYEQYF
TRBD1	TRBJ2-1	TRBV15	NA	TGTGCCACCAGCAGAGCAGGTTGGGGACAGGGAGACAATGAGCAGTTCTTC	CATSRAGWGQGDNEQFF
NA	TRBJ2-7	TRBV11-2	few	TGTGCCAGCAGTCGGGATTCCTCCTACGAGCAGTACTTC	CASSRDSSYEQYF
TRBD2	TRBJ2-1	TRBV7-2	NA	TGTGCCAGCAGCCCACAGGCGGGAGTCTACAATGAGCAGTTCTTC	CASSPQAGVYNEQFF
NA	TRBJ2-7	TRBV4-3	NA	TGCGCCAGCAGCCAAGATGTGGCAATCTACGAGCAGTACTTC	CASSQDVAIYEQYF
TRBD1	TRBJ2-7	TRBV6-2/TRBV6-3	NA	TGTGCCAGCAGCTTGGGACAGGGGGCCTCCTACGAGCAGTACTTC	CASSLGQGASYEQYF
NA	TRBJ2-5	TRBV7-3	NA	TGTGCCAGCAGCTTCGGGACTGGCGAGACCCAGTACTTC	CASSFGTGETQYF
NA	TRBJ2-2	TRBV29-1	NA	TGCAGCGTTGACGAGATAAACACCGGGGAGCTGTTTTTT	CSVDEINTGELFF
NA	TRBJ2-1	TRBV3-1/TRBV3-2	NA	TGTGCCAGCAGTCTAGCACCAGCGATTGAGCAGTTCTTC	CASSLAPAIEQFF
NA	TRBJ2-1	TRBV6-2/TRBV6-3	NA	TGTGCCAGCAGTTACGAGGGATACATCGATGAGCAGTTCTTC	CASSYEGYIDEQFF
TRBD1	TRBJ1-4	TRBV18	NA	TGTGCCAGCTCACCGGGACAGGGAAATAATGAAAAACTGTTTTTT	CASSPGQGNNEKLFF
NA	TRBJ2-5	TRBV24-1	NA	TGTGCCACCAGTGATTCCCGGGAAACCGAAAAAGAGACCCAGTACTTC	CATSDSRETEKETQYF
TRBD2	TRBJ2-5	TRBV3-1/TRBV3-2	NA	TGTGCCAGCAGCCAAGGCCCGGGACTAGCGGGAGGAGAGACCCAGTACTTC	CASSQGPGLAGGETQYF
NA	TRBJ1-3	TRBV6-5	NA	TGTGCCAGCAGCCTGGCGGGCTCTGGAAACACCATATATTTT	CASSLAGSGNTIYF
NA	TRBJ2-6	TRBV15	once	TGTGCCACCAGCAGAGAGAGCTCTGGGGCCAACGTCCTGACTTTC	CATSRESSGANVLTF
TRBD1	TRBJ2-1	TRBV19	NA	TGTGCCAGTAGTATCTCCGGGACAGGGAACGATGAGCAGTTCTTC	CASSISGTGNDEQFF
TRBD2	TRBJ2-3	TRBV28	once	TGTGCCAGCAGGACGGGAGGAGTAGATACGCAGTATTTT	CASRTGGVDTQYF
TRBD2	TRBJ2-1	TRBV3-1/TRBV3-2	NA	TGTGCCAGCAGCCAAGACGGCGGCGGGAGGGGGAATGAGCAGTTCTTC	CASSQDGGGRGNEQFF
NA	TRBJ2-7	TRBV6-2/TRBV6-3	NA	TGTGCCAGCAGCCTAATTCAGGGATACGAGCAGTACTTC	CASSLIQGYEQYF
TRBD2	TRBJ2-7	TRBV7-6	NA	TGTGCCAGCAGCTCAGAAGCGCTAGCGGACTACGAGCAGTACTTC	CASSSEALADYEQYF
TRBD2	TRBJ2-1	TRBV4-3	few	TGCGCCAGCAGCCAGGGAGCGGGAGGTTCCTACAATGAGCAGTTCTTC	CASSQGAGGSYNEQFF
NA	TRBJ1-1	TRBV30	NA	TGTGCCTGGACTGGAGGGGCAGAGGGAGCTTTCTTT	CAWTGGAEGAFF
NA	TRBJ2-3	TRBV19	once	TGTGCCAGTAGTATATCGGAGGCAGATACGCAGTATTTT	CASSISEADTQYF
TRBD2	TRBJ2-1	TRBV28	NA	TGTGCCAGCCATGTGAGCGGGAGGTTCAATGAGCAGTTCTTC	CASHVSGRFNEQFF
NA	TRBJ1-2	TRBV28	NA	TGTGCCAGCAGCTTATGGAGGGGGACTACAGGGCAGGATGGCTACACCTTC	CASSLWRGTTGQDGYTF
NA	TRBJ2-5	TRBV6-5	NA	TGTGCCAGCCACCCGGCGGGGCGCCAGGGAGAGACCCAGTACTTC	CASHPAGRQGETQYF
TRBD2	TRBJ2-1	TRBV28	NA	TGTGCCAGCAGTTTTACACTAGCGGGGGGTTACAATGAGCAGTTCTTC	CASSFTLAGGYNEQFF
NA	TRBJ2-7	TRBV6-5	NA	TGTGCCAGCAGTCTAACAGGAACCTCCTACGAGCAGTACTTC	CASSLTGTSYEQYF